A selection of T cell receptor beta chains follows, all from one sample in a study of radiotherapy plus CTLA-4 blockade in lung cancer. Assay used: immunoSEQ multiplex PCR; TCRdb lists only in-frame clones, some missing. This sample has around 45,000 clones, with 76% found just once. The material was peripheral blood, obtained from a patient treated with radiotherapy plus ipilimumab. These receptors originate from a human donor with non-small cell lung cancer who had stable disease on radiotherapy plus ipilimumab. Each CDR3 is given with its conserved first and last residue. The D gene is left open where the match is weak. Size is omitted from some rows. Given values are once, few, many or a class for expanded clones.

d_gene: NA
j_gene: TRBJ2-5
v_gene: TRBV19
abundance: NA
CDR3aa: CASRSTGTNQETQYF
CDR3nt: TGTGCCAGTCGTTCGACAGGAACCAACCAAGAGACCCAGTACTTC

d_gene: NA
j_gene: TRBJ2-6
v_gene: TRBV2
abundance: NA
CDR3aa: CATKGHNSGANVLTF
CDR3nt: TGTGCCACCAAGGGACACAACTCTGGGGCCAACGTCCTGACTTTC

d_gene: TRBD1
j_gene: TRBJ1-3
v_gene: TRBV5-4
abundance: NA
CDR3aa: CASSSPGQGIGNTIYF
CDR3nt: TGTGCCAGCAGCTCCCCGGGACAGGGGATAGGAAACACCATATATTTT

d_gene: TRBD1
j_gene: TRBJ1-1
v_gene: TRBV2
abundance: NA
CDR3aa: CASSGDRGQMNTEAFF
CDR3nt: TGTGCCAGCAGTGGGGACAGGGGGCAGATGAACACTGAAGCTTTCTTT

d_gene: TRBD1
j_gene: TRBJ1-6
v_gene: TRBV27
abundance: NA
CDR3aa: CASRTGTGGRDNSPLHF
CDR3nt: TGTGCCAGCAGGACCGGGACAGGGGGCCGGGATAATTCACCCCTCCACTTT

d_gene: TRBD1
j_gene: TRBJ1-5
v_gene: TRBV7-8
abundance: NA
CDR3aa: CASSYPGQGDQPQHF
CDR3nt: TGTGCCAGCAGCTACCCTGGACAGGGTGATCAGCCCCAGCATTTT

d_gene: NA
j_gene: TRBJ1-5
v_gene: TRBV19
abundance: NA
CDR3aa: CASMMARSNQPQHF
CDR3nt: TGTGCCAGTATGATGGCAAGGAGCAATCAGCCCCAGCATTTT

d_gene: NA
j_gene: TRBJ1-2
v_gene: TRBV7-2
abundance: NA
CDR3aa: CASSSRTDLYGYTF
CDR3nt: TGTGCCAGCAGCTCACGGACAGATCTCTATGGCTACACCTTC

d_gene: NA
j_gene: TRBJ2-1
v_gene: TRBV29-1
abundance: NA
CDR3aa: CSVLSTGAGWDEQFF
CDR3nt: TGCAGCGTCCTATCAACGGGGGCCGGGTGGGATGAGCAGTTCTTC

d_gene: NA
j_gene: TRBJ2-5
v_gene: TRBV15
abundance: NA
CDR3aa: CATSRERNQETQYF
CDR3nt: TGTGCCACCAGCAGAGAACGGAACCAAGAGACCCAGTACTTC

d_gene: NA
j_gene: TRBJ1-2
v_gene: TRBV7-2
abundance: few
CDR3aa: CASSLNYGYTF
CDR3nt: TGTGCCAGCAGCCTAAACTATGGCTACACCTTC

d_gene: NA
j_gene: TRBJ2-2
v_gene: TRBV7-9
abundance: NA
CDR3aa: CASSLDDPANTGELFF
CDR3nt: TGTGCCAGCAGCTTAGACGACCCCGCGAACACCGGGGAGCTGTTTTTT

d_gene: TRBD1
j_gene: TRBJ2-4
v_gene: TRBV27
abundance: NA
CDR3aa: CASSKTRQGAHRTLDLNIQYF
CDR3nt: TGTGCCAGCAGCAAAACTCGACAGGGGGCCCACCGAACCTTGGACCTAAACATTCAGTACTTC

d_gene: NA
j_gene: TRBJ2-1
v_gene: TRBV29-1
abundance: few
CDR3aa: CSVEEGGSTYNEQFF
CDR3nt: TGCAGCGTTGAAGAAGGGGGGAGCACCTACAATGAGCAGTTCTTC

d_gene: TRBD1
j_gene: TRBJ1-1
v_gene: TRBV28
abundance: NA
CDR3aa: CASVGGDRGWVNTEAFF
CDR3nt: TGTGCCAGTGTTGGCGGGGACAGGGGTTGGGTAAACACTGAAGCTTTCTTT

d_gene: NA
j_gene: TRBJ1-2
v_gene: TRBV7-3
abundance: NA
CDR3aa: CASSLSGQGYGYTF
CDR3nt: TGTGCCAGCAGCTTAAGTGGGCAGGGCTATGGCTACACCTTC

d_gene: NA
j_gene: TRBJ1-4
v_gene: TRBV28
abundance: NA
CDR3aa: CASSIIMGGEKLFF
CDR3nt: TGTGCCAGCAGCATCATTATGGGTGGTGAAAAACTGTTTTTT

d_gene: NA
j_gene: TRBJ1-3
v_gene: TRBV5-1
abundance: NA
CDR3aa: CASSLASSGNTIYF
CDR3nt: TGCGCCAGCAGCTTAGCTAGCTCTGGAAACACCATATATTTT

d_gene: TRBD2
j_gene: TRBJ2-1
v_gene: TRBV7-9
abundance: NA
CDR3aa: CASSRSGGRYNEQFF
CDR3nt: TGTGCCAGCAGCAGAAGCGGGGGTCGCTACAATGAGCAGTTCTTC

d_gene: NA
j_gene: TRBJ1-5
v_gene: TRBV30
abundance: medium-sized
CDR3aa: CAWTLDSNQPQHF
CDR3nt: TGTGCCTGGACACTCGATAGCAATCAGCCCCAGCATTTT

d_gene: TRBD1
j_gene: TRBJ1-2
v_gene: TRBV28
abundance: NA
CDR3aa: CASSPPSGTGPNYGYTF
CDR3nt: TGTGCCAGCAGCCCTCCGTCCGGGACAGGGCCCAACTATGGCTACACCTTC

d_gene: TRBD1
j_gene: TRBJ1-2
v_gene: TRBV19
abundance: NA
CDR3aa: CASKDRHYGYTF
CDR3nt: TGTGCCAGTAAGGACAGGCACTATGGCTACACCTTC

d_gene: NA
j_gene: TRBJ2-7
v_gene: TRBV19
abundance: NA
CDR3aa: CASSAQGGAGLSYEQYF
CDR3nt: TGTGCCAGTAGTGCCCAGGGGGGAGCAGGCCTATCCTACGAGCAGTACTTC

d_gene: NA
j_gene: TRBJ1-2
v_gene: TRBV5-1
abundance: few
CDR3aa: CASSLKDSGTPNYGYTF
CDR3nt: TGCGCCAGCAGCTTAAAGGACTCAGGGACCCCTAACTATGGCTACACCTTC

d_gene: NA
j_gene: TRBJ1-5
v_gene: TRBV6-1
abundance: few
CDR3aa: CASTEVLSEPQHF
CDR3nt: TGTGCCAGCACTGAAGTGCTATCAGAGCCCCAGCATTTT

d_gene: NA
j_gene: TRBJ1-3
v_gene: TRBV9
abundance: NA
CDR3aa: CASSVPGSVSGNTIYF
CDR3nt: TGTGCCAGCAGCGTACCCGGGTCTGTGTCTGGAAACACCATATATTTT

d_gene: NA
j_gene: TRBJ1-2
v_gene: TRBV12-5
abundance: NA
CDR3aa: CASGLVGLFGYTF
CDR3nt: TGTGCTAGTGGTTTGGTGGGGTTATTTGGCTACACCTTC

d_gene: TRBD1
j_gene: TRBJ1-1
v_gene: TRBV5-6
abundance: NA
CDR3aa: CASSFGDSRNTEAFF
CDR3nt: TGTGCCAGCAGCTTTGGGGACAGCCGGAACACTGAAGCTTTCTTT

d_gene: TRBD2
j_gene: TRBJ2-5
v_gene: TRBV6-5
abundance: NA
CDR3aa: CASSYTLKYSGGLYF
CDR3nt: TGTGCCAGCAGTTACACCCTAAAGTATAGCGGGGGATTGTACTTC

d_gene: TRBD1
j_gene: TRBJ2-1
v_gene: TRBV12-5
abundance: NA
CDR3aa: CASGLYMTGGRLVFNEQFF
CDR3nt: TGTGCTAGTGGTTTGTACATGACAGGGGGTCGGTTAGTTTTTAATGAGCAGTTCTTC

d_gene: NA
j_gene: TRBJ2-1
v_gene: TRBV9
abundance: once
CDR3aa: CASNTRDLRDEQFF
CDR3nt: TGTGCCAGCAACACCCGGGACCTTAGGGATGAGCAGTTCTTC

d_gene: NA
j_gene: TRBJ2-1
v_gene: TRBV4-3
abundance: NA
CDR3aa: CASSQEIGGGIRNEQFF
CDR3nt: TGCGCCAGCAGCCAAGAAATAGGTGGGGGTATCCGCAATGAGCAGTTCTTC

d_gene: NA
j_gene: TRBJ1-1
v_gene: TRBV6-6
abundance: NA
CDR3aa: CASRRGENTEAFF
CDR3nt: TGTGCCAGCAGAAGGGGAGAGAACACTGAAGCTTTCTTT

d_gene: NA
j_gene: TRBJ1-5
v_gene: TRBV25-1
abundance: NA
CDR3aa: CASSLAQVNQPQHF
CDR3nt: TGTGCCAGCAGTCTGGCACAGGTTAATCAGCCCCAGCATTTT

d_gene: NA
j_gene: TRBJ1-1
v_gene: TRBV6-6
abundance: NA
CDR3aa: CASSSRTEVNTEAFF
CDR3nt: TGTGCCAGCAGTTCCCGGACGGAAGTTAACACTGAAGCTTTCTTT

d_gene: TRBD1
j_gene: TRBJ1-2
v_gene: TRBV19
abundance: NA
CDR3aa: CASSGRTGGEAAYGYTF
CDR3nt: TGTGCCAGTAGTGGAAGGACAGGGGGGGAGGCGGCCTATGGCTACACCTTC

d_gene: TRBD1
j_gene: TRBJ1-1
v_gene: TRBV6-1
abundance: NA
CDR3aa: CASSGWGTGILWAFF
CDR3nt: TGTGCCAGCAGTGGGTGGGGGACAGGGATTTTGTGGGCTTTCTTT

d_gene: TRBD2
j_gene: TRBJ2-3
v_gene: TRBV5-4
abundance: NA
CDR3aa: CASSGHRAGGPADTQYF
CDR3nt: TGTGCCAGCAGCGGCCACCGAGCGGGGGGGCCGGCAGATACGCAGTATTTT

d_gene: TRBD1
j_gene: TRBJ1-2
v_gene: TRBV19
abundance: NA
CDR3aa: CASSIQGSDYGYTF
CDR3nt: TGTGCCAGTAGCATACAGGGGTCGGACTATGGCTACACCTTC

d_gene: NA
j_gene: TRBJ1-5
v_gene: TRBV10-3
abundance: few
CDR3aa: CAISVGQGNNQPQHF
CDR3nt: TGTGCCATCAGTGTTGGGCAGGGGAACAATCAGCCCCAGCATTTT

d_gene: NA
j_gene: TRBJ1-5
v_gene: TRBV7-2
abundance: NA
CDR3aa: CASSLEQSNQPQHF
CDR3nt: TGTGCCAGCAGCTTAGAACAGAGCAATCAGCCCCAGCATTTT

d_gene: NA
j_gene: TRBJ1-6
v_gene: TRBV2
abundance: NA
CDR3aa: CASSDLGGGYNSPLHF
CDR3nt: TGTGCCAGCAGTGATTTGGGGGGCGGCTATAATTCACCCCTCCACTTT

d_gene: TRBD1
j_gene: TRBJ2-1
v_gene: TRBV10-3
abundance: few
CDR3aa: CAISGKLRTGGSDEQFF
CDR3nt: TGTGCCATCAGTGGCAAACTGAGGACAGGGGGATCTGATGAGCAGTTCTTC

d_gene: NA
j_gene: TRBJ1-5
v_gene: TRBV28
abundance: NA
CDR3aa: CASSSHRDPNQPQHF
CDR3nt: TGTGCCAGCAGTTCCCACCGGGACCCCAATCAGCCCCAGCATTTT

d_gene: TRBD1
j_gene: TRBJ1-6
v_gene: TRBV9
abundance: NA
CDR3aa: CASSAPGQGGQALHF
CDR3nt: TGTGCCAGCAGCGCACCAGGACAGGGGGGGCAAGCCCTCCACTTT